These T cell receptor beta chains were read from a single sample in a study of T cells in Graves' hyperthyroidism and ophthalmopathy. MiXCR, run by TCRdb on the multiplex PCR reads, gives a single entry per CDR3 protein. The data contain some 300,000 distinct CDR3 sequences, 16% of them singletons. Source material: blood. These receptors were taken from a man aged 25-40 years with Graves' hyperthyroidism. Each CDR3 is given with its conserved first and last residue. The D gene is left open where the match is weak. Clone size appears in some rows only: once, few, many, or a class for an expanded clone.

v_call	d_call	j_call	clone_size	cdr3_aa	cdr3_nt
TRBV5-4	.	TRBJ2-1	.	CASSTDYNEQFF	TGTGCCAGCAGTACGGACTACAATGAGCAGTTCTTC
TRBV6-5	.	TRBJ1-6	few	CASSYGIGWEGSPLHF	TGTGCCAGCAGTTACGGCATAGGATGGGAAGGTTCACCCCTCCACTTT
TRBV10-3	.	TRBJ2-6	few	CATAGTQSSGANVLTF	TGTGCCACCGCAGGGACTCAATCCTCTGGGGCCAACGTCCTGACTTTC
TRBV5-1	.	TRBJ1-1	many	CASTTAGGTEAFF	TGCGCCAGCACCACTGCGGGGGGCACTGAAGCTTTCTTT
TRBV2	.	TRBJ1-5	.	CASNQGARNQPQHF	TGTGCCAGCAATCAGGGAGCGCGCAATCAGCCCCAGCATTTT
TRBV30	.	TRBJ2-2	many	CAWSVRGINTGELFF	TGTGCCTGGAGTGTAAGGGGGATAAACACCGGGGAGCTGTTTTTT
TRBV5-5	.	TRBJ2-2	few	CASSTAVRELFF	TGTGCCAGCAGTACGGCCGTTAGGGAGCTGTTTTTT
TRBV12-5	.	TRBJ1-6	few	CASGSLSGSPLHF	TGTGCTAGTGGTTCGCTATCAGGGTCACCCCTCCACTTT
TRBV11-2	.	TRBJ2-7	many	CASRPKDTIYEQYF	TGTGCCAGCAGACCTAAGGACACCATCTACGAGCAGTACTTC
TRBV19	.	TRBJ1-5	many	CASRSGDRQLGPQHF	TGTGCCAGTAGAAGCGGCGACAGGCAGCTTGGGCCCCAGCATTTT
TRBV27	.	TRBJ2-2	.	CASSAGWNTGELFF	TGTGCCAGCAGCGCGGGTTGGAACACCGGGGAGCTGTTTTTT
TRBV6-1	.	TRBJ2-3	few	CASSEGRRGTQYF	TGTGCCAGCAGTGAAGGTCGGCGGGGTACGCAGTATTTT
TRBV6-1	.	TRBJ2-1	.	CASSLTGTTQFF	TGTGCCAGCAGTTTAACCGGGACCACCCAGTTCTTC
TRBV10-3	.	TRBJ2-7	many	CAITLDGAGEQYF	TGTGCCATCACCTTGGACGGAGCCGGGGAGCAGTACTTC
TRBV12-5	TRBD1	TRBJ2-1	.	CASAQGARDNEQFF	TGTGCTAGTGCCCAGGGGGCGAGGGACAATGAGCAGTTCTTC
TRBV20-1	.	TRBJ2-4	.	CSAPPLVGSKNIQYF	TGCAGTGCTCCTCCCTTGGTGGGGTCCAAAAACATTCAGTACTTC
TRBV12-3/TRBV12-4	.	TRBJ1-5	few	CASGGTYQPQHF	TGTGCCAGCGGAGGGACTTATCAGCCCCAGCATTTT
TRBV6-1	.	TRBJ1-2	many	CASSLGARAYGYTF	TGTGCCAGCAGTCTGGGGGCCAGGGCCTATGGCTACACCTTC
TRBV12-5	.	TRBJ2-1	.	CASGLVQGGTSWEQFF	TGTGCTAGTGGTTTGGTACAGGGCGGGACCTCTTGGGAGCAGTTCTTC
TRBV6-4	.	TRBJ2-3	few	CASSENGDTDTQYF	TGTGCCAGCAGTGAAAACGGAGACACAGATACGCAGTATTTT
TRBV27	.	TRBJ1-5	.	CASRMSGNPDSFGPQHF	TGTGCCAGCAGAATGAGCGGAAACCCGGACAGCTTTGGGCCCCAGCATTTT
TRBV11-3	TRBD2	TRBJ2-1	many	CASSSGGLAGVNPYNEQFF	TGTGCCAGCAGCTCAGGGGGACTAGCGGGAGTGAACCCCTACAATGAGCAGTTCTTC
TRBV7-8	.	TRBJ1-2	many	CASSPGTGTVYYGYTF	TGTGCCAGCAGCCCGGGGACCGGGACCGTATACTATGGCTACACCTTC